The TCR beta chain under discussion was sequenced for a study of blood T cell repertoires in COVID-19. Study background: Acute-phase and convalescent COVID-19 samples originated in the United States, Italy and Spain. The cDNA or gDNA used as material had been derived from T cells, B-cell-depleted T cells, or PBMCs.

The length of the CDR3 is 17 residues. Germline V CDR1 and CDR2: SGHVS, FQNEAQ. Trimming cost V 1 base and J 5 bases, with 15 bases left between them. Original processing notes: By means of reference gene primer amplification, nucleated cell counts were estimated. Libraries were prepared by immunoSEQ multiplex PCR; TCRdb keeps only in-frame clonotypes and omits some of them. For V, J and clone size, that table is used; D and trimming come from the DNA. The top ten hold roughly 2.3% of the sample, which has roughly 160,000 clones, about nine tenths seen once. The chain carries TRBV7-8 and TRBJ2-6; D is possibly TRBD1 (6 bases). Sample: peripheral blood. This clonotype originated in a man younger than 30 with acute or convalescent COVID-19. Written as DNA, the CDR3 is TGTGCCAGCAGCTTAGTCCGCCAGGGGATAAGGGCCAACGTCCTGACTTTC. Its translation: CASSLVRQGIRANVLTF. Based on the CDR3 plus reference TRBV7-8 and TRBJ2-6, the full variable domain is GAGVSQSPRYKVAKRGQDVALRCDPISGHVSLFWYQQALGQGPEFLTYFQNEAQLDKSGLPSDRFFAERPEGSVSTLKIQRTQQEDSAVYLCASSLVRQGIRANVLTFGAGSRLTVL.